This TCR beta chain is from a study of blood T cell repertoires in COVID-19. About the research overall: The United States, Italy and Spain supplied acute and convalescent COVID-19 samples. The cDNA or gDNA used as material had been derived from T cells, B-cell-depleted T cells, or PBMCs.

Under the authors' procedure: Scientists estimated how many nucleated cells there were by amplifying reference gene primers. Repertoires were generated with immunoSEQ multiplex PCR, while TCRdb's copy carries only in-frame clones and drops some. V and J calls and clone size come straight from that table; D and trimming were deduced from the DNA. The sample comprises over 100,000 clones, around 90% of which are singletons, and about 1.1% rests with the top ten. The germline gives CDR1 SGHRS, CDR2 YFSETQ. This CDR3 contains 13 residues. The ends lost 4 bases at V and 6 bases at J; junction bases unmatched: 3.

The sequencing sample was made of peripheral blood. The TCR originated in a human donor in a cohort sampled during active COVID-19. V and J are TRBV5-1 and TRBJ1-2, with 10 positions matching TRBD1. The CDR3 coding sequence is TGCGCCAGCAGCCCGGGGACAGGGGATGGCTACACCTTC. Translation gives CASSPGTGDGYTF.